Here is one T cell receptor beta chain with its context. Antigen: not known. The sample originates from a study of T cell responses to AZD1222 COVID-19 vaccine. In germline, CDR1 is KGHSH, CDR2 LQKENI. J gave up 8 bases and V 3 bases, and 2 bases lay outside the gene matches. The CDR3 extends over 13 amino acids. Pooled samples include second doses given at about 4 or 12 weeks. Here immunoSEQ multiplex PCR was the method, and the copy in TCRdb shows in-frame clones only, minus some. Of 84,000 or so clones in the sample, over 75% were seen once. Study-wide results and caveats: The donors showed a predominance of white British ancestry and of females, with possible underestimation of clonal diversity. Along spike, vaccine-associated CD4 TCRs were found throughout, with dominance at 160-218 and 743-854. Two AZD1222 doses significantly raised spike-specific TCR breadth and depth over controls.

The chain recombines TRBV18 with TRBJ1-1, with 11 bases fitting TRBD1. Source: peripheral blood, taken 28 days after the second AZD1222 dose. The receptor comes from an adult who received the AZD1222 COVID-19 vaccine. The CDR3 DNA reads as TGTGCCAGCTCACCGGGACAGGGGGAAGAAGCTTTCTTT. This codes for CASSPGQGEEAFF.